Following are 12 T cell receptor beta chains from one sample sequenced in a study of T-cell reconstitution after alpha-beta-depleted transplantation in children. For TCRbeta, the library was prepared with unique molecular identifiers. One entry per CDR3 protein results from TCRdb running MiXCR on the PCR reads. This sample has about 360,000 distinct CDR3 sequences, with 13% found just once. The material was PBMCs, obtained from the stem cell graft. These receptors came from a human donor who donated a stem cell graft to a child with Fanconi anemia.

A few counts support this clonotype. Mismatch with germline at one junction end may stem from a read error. In DNA, the CDR3 is TGTGCCAGCAGCTTATCAGGATCTGGAAACACCACATATTTT. Translating gives CASSLSGSGNTTYF. The gene calls are TRBV7-6 and TRBJ1-3, with D unresolved. Per the germline V gene, CDR1 is SGHVS and CDR2 is FNYEAQ. This CDR3 contains 14 residues.

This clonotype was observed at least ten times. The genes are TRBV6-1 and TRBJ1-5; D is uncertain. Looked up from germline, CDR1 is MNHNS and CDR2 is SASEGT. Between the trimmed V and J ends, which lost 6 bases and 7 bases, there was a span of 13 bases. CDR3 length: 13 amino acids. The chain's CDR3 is CASSLGPQQPQHF. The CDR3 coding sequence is TGTGCCAGCAGCCTCGGACCCCAACAGCCCCAGCATTTT.

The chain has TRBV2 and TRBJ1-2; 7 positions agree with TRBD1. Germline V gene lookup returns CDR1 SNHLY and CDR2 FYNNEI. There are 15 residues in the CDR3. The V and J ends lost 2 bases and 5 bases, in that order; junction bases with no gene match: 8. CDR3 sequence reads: CASSEISGTVYGYTF. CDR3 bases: TGTGCCAGCAGTGAAATCTCCGGGACAGTTTATGGCTACACCTTC.

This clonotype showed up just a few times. Here the CDR3 DNA reads TGCGCCAGCAGCCAAGACAGGGGGACAATCTATGGCTACACCTTC. Protein sequence: CASSQDRGTIYGYTF. The J gene is TRBJ1-2, the V gene TRBV4-3; 7 nucleotides line up with TRBD1. The CDR3 extends over 15 amino acids. Germline loops: CDR1 LGHNA, CDR2 YSLEER. Trimming at V came to 0 bases and at J to 4 bases, leaving 5 bases not matched to a gene.

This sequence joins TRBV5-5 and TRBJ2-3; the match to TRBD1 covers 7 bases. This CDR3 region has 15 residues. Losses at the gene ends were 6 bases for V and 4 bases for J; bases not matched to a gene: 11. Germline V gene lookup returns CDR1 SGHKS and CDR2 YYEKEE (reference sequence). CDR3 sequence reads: CASTQLITGADTQYF. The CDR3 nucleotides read TGTGCCAGCACCCAGCTTATAACAGGGGCAGATACGCAGTATTTT.

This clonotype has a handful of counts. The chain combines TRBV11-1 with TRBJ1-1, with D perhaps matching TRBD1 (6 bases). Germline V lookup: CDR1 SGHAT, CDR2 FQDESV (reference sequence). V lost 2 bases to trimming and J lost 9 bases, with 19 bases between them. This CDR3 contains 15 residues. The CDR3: CASSLLSGGLQKAFF. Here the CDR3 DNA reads TGTGCCAGCAGCTTATTGTCTGGGGGCCTCCAGAAAGCTTTCTTT.

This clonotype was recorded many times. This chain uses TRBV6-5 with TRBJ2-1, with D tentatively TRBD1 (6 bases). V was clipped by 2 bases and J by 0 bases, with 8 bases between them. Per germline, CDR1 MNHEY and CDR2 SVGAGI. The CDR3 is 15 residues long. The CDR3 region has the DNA TGTGCCAGCAGTTACCCCAGGGGCTCCTACAATGAGCAGTTCTTC. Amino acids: CASSYPRGSYNEQFF.

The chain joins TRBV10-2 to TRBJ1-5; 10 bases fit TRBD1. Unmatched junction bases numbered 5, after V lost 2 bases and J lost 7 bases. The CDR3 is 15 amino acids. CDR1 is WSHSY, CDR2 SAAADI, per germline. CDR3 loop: CASSEGTGVGQPQHF. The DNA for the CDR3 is TGCGCCAGCAGTGAGGGGACAGGGGTGGGACAGCCCCAGCATTTT.

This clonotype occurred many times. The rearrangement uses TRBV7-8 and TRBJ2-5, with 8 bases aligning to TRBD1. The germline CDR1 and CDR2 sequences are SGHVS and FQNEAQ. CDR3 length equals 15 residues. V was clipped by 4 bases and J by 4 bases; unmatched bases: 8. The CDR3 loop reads CASSSGQGRGETQYF. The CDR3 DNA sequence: TGTGCCAGCAGCTCCGGACAGGGTAGGGGAGAGACCCAGTACTTC.

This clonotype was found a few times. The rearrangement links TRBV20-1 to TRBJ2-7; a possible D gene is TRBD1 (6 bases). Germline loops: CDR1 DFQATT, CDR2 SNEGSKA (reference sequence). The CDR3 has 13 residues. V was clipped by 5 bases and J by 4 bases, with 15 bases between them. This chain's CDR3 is CSAFEWDTYEQYV. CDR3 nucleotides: TGCAGTGCTTTCGAATGGGACACTTACGAGCAGTACGTC.

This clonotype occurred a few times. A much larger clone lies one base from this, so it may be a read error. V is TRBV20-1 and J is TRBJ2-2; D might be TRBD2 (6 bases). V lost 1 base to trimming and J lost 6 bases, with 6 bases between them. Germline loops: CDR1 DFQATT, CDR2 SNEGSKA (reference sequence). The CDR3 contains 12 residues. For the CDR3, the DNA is TGCAGTGCTAGAGGGGGGGCCGGGGAGCTGTTTTTT. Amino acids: CSARGGAGELFF.

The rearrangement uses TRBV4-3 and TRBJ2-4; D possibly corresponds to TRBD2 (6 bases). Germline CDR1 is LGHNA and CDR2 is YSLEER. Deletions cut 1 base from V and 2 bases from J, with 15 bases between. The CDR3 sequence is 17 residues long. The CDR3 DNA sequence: TGCGCCAGCAGCCAAGGGGAGGTTCGGCAGACCAAAAACATTCAGTACTTC. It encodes CASSQGEVRQTKNIQYF.